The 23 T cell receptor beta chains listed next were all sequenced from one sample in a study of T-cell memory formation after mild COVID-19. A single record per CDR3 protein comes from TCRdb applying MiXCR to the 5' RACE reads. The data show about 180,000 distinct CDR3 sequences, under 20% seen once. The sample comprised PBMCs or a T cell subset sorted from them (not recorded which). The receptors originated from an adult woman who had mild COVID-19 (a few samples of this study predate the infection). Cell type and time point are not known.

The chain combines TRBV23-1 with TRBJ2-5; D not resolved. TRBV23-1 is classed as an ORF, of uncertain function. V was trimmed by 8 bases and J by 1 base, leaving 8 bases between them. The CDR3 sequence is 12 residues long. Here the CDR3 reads CASSDGQETQYF. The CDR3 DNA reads TGCGCCAGCTCGGACGGCCAAGAGACCCAGTACTTC.

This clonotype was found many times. The CDR3 reads CASSMTGVSADTQYF. In DNA, the CDR3 is TGTGCCAGCAGCATGACAGGCGTTTCTGCAGATACGCAGTATTTT. The genes are TRBV7-2 and TRBJ2-3; possible D gene TRBD1, 6 bases. The V gene lost 5 bases and the J gene lost 4 bases, with 16 bases spanning the gap. The CDR3 totals 15 residues. Germline V gene lookup returns CDR1 SGHTA and CDR2 FQGNSA.

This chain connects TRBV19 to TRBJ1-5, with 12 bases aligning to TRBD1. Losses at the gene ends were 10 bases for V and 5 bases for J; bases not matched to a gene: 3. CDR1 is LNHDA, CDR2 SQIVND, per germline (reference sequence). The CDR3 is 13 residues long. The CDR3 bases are TGTGCCACTGGGGACAGGGGGCATCAGCCCCAGCATTTT. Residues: CATGDRGHQPQHF.

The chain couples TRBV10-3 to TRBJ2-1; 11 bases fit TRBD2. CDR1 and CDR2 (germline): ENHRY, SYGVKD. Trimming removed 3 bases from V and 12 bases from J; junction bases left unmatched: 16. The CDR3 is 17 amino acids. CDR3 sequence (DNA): TGTGCCATCAGTGAACCTTCGCGGGGACTAGCGGAACACGGGCAGTTCTTC. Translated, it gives CAISEPSRGLAEHGQFF.

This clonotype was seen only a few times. CDR3 in DNA: TGTGCCAGCTCACCCCTCGGACAGGACACAGATACGCAGTATTTT. Amino acid sequence: CASSPLGQDTDTQYF. The rearrangement links TRBV18 to TRBJ2-3; 7 bases map to TRBD1. Trimming removed 3 bases from V and 2 bases from J; junction bases left unmatched: 5. This CDR3 spans 15 amino acids. Germline loops: CDR1 KGHSH, CDR2 LQKENI.

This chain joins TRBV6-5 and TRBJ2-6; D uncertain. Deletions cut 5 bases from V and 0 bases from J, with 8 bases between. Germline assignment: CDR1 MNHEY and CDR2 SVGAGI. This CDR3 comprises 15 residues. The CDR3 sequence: CASSRTDSGANVLTF. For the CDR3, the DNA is TGTGCCAGCAGTCGGACGGACTCTGGGGCCAACGTCCTGACTTTC.

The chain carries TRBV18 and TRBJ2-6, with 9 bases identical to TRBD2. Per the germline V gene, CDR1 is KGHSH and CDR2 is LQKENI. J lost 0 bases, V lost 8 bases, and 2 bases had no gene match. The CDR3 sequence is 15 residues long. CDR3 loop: CASQREVSGANVLTF. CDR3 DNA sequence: TGTGCCAGCCAGCGGGAGGTCTCTGGGGCCAACGTCCTGACTTTC.

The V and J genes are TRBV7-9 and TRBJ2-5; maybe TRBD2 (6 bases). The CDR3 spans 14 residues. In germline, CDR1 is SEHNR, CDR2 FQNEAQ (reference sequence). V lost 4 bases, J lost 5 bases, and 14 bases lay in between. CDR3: CASSSTGRMETQYF. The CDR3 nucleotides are TGTGCCAGCAGCTCGACGGGGAGGATGGAGACCCAGTACTTC.

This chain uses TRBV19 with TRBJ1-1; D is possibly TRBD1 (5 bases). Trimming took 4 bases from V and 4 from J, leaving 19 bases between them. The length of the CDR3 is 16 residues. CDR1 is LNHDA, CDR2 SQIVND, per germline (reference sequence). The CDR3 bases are TGTGCCAGTAGTACCCTCGGGGCTCGCGGGGGCACTGAAGCTTTCTTT. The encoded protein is CASSTLGARGGTEAFF. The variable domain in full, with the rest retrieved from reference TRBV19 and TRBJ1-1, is DGGITQSPKYLFRKEGQNVTLSCEQNLNHDAMYWYRQDPGQGLRLIYYSQIVNDFQKGDIAEGYSVSREKKESFPLTVTSAQKNPTAFYLCASSTLGARGGTEAFFGQGTRLTVV.

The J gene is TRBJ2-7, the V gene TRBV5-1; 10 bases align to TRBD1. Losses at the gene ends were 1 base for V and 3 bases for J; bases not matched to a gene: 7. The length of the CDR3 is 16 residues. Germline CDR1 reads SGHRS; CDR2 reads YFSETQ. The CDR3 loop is CASSLHKGQGNYEQYF. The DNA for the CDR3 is TGCGCCAGCAGCTTGCATAAGGGACAGGGGAACTACGAGCAGTACTTC.

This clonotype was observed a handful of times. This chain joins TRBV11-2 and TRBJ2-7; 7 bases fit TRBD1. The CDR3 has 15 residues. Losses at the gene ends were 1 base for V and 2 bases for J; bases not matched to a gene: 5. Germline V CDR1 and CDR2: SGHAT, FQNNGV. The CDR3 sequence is CASSLVGDRAYEQYF. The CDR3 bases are TGTGCCAGCAGCTTAGTCGGGGACAGAGCCTACGAGCAGTACTTC.

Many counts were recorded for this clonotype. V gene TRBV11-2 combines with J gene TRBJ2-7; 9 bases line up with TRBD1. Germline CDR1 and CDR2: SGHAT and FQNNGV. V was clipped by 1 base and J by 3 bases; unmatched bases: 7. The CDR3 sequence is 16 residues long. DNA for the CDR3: TGTGCCAGCAGCTTAGGGCGGGACAGGGCCCACTACGAGCAGTACTTC. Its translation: CASSLGRDRAHYEQYF.

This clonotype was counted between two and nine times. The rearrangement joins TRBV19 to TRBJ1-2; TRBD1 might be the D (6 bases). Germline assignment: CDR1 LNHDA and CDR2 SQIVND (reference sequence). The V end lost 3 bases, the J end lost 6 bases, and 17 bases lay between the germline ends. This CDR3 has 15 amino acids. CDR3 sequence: CASSMLTGGRDGYTF. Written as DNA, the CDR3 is TGTGCCAGTAGTATGTTGACAGGCGGTCGAGATGGCTACACCTTC.

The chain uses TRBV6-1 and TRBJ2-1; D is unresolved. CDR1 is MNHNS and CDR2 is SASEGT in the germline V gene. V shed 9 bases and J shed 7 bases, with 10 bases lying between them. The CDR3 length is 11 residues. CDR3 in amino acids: CASEMVNEQFF. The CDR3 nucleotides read TGTGCCAGTGAGATGGTGAATGAGCAGTTCTTC.

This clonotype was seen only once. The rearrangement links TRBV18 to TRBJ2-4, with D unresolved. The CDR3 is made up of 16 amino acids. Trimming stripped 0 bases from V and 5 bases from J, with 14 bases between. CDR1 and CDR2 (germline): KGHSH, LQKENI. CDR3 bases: TGTGCCAGCTCACCACCTCAGACGGCGCAGGAAAACATTCAGTACTTC. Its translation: CASSPPQTAQENIQYF.

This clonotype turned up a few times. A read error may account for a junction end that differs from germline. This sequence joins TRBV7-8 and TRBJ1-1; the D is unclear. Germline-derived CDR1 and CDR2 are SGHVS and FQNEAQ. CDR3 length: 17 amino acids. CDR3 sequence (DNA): TGTGCCAGCAGCTTAGCGTTAGTCAGGACGGTGAATACTGAAGCTTTCTTT. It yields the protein CASSLALVRTVNTEAFF.

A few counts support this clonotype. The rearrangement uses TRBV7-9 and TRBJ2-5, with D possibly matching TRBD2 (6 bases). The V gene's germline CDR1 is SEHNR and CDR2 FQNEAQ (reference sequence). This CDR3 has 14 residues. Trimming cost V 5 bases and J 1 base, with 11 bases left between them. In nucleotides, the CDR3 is TGTGCCAGCAGCCCCCGGGAGATCCAAGAGACCCAGTACTTC. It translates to CASSPREIQETQYF.

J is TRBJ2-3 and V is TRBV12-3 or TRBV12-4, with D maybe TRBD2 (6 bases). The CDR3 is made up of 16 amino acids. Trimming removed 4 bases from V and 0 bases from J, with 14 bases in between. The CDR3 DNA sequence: TGTGCCAGCAGTTCAGGACGGGGGACTAGCACAGATACGCAGTATTTT. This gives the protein CASSSGRGTSTDTQYF.

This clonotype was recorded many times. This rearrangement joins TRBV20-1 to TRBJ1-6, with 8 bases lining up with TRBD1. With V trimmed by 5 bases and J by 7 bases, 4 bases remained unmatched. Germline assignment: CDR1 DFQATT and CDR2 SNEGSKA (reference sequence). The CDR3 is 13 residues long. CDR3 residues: CSACRTGNSPLHF. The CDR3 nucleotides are TGCAGTGCTTGTAGGACAGGGAATTCACCCCTCCACTTT.

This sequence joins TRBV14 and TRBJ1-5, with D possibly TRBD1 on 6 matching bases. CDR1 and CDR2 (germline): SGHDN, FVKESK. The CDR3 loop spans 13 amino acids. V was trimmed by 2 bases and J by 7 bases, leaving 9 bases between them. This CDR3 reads CASSQSRGQPQHF. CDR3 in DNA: TGTGCCAGCAGCCAAAGCAGGGGCCAGCCCCAGCATTTT.

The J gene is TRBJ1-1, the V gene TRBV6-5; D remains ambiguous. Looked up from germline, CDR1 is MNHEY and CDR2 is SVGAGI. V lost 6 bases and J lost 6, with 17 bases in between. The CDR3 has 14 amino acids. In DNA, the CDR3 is TGTGCCAGCAGGCCCCCTGGGTCCGGGGCTGAAGCTTTCTTT. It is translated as CASRPPGSGAEAFF.

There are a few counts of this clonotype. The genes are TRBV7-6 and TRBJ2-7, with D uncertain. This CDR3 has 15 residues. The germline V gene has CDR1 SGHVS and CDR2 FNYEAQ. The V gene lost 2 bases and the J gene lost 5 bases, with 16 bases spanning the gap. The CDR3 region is CASSLWSLVKDEQYF. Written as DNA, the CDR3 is TGTGCCAGCAGCTTATGGAGCCTAGTTAAAGACGAGCAGTACTTC.

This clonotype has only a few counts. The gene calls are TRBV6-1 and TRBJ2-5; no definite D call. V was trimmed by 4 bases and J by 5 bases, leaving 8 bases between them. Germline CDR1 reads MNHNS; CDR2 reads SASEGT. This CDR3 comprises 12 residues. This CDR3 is CASSAISETQYF. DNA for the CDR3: TGTGCCAGCAGTGCCATATCTGAGACCCAGTACTTC.